This T cell receptor (beta chain) was sequenced for a study of human T cells and chemical hapten exposure. The time point is: patch test 3, about 24 weeks after DPC sensitization. Stated treatment: therapeutic diphenylcyclopropenone sensitization with weekly scalp DPC. One entry per CDR3 protein results from TCRdb running MiXCR on the RACE reads. The sample lists some 170,000 distinct CDR3 sequences; about 27% were seen once. CDR1 SGHTA and CDR2 FQGTGA come from the germline V gene. The V gene lost 2 bases and the J gene lost 5 bases, with 13 bases spanning the gap. This CDR3 region has 15 residues. This clonotype was counted between two and nine times.

This TCR was sampled from a woman younger than 35 with alopecia areata. Some clones in this sample may be carry-over from other donors' samples. Specimen: whole blood, collected in connection with sensitization to the hapten diphenylcyclopropenone (DPC). The gene calls are TRBV7-3 and TRBJ2-1, with D perhaps TRBD2 (5 bases). CDR3: CASSLQGGHHNEQFF. DNA for the CDR3: TGTGCCAGCAGCTTACAAGGAGGCCACCACAATGAGCAGTTCTTC. Combining the CDR3 with reference TRBV7-3 and TRBJ2-1 gives the whole variable domain GAGVSQTPSNKVTEKGKYVELRCDPISGHTALYWYRQSLGQGPEFLIYFQGTGAADDSGLPNDRFFAVRPEGSVSTLKIQRTERGDSAVYLCASSLQGGHHNEQFFGPGTRLTVL.